The entry below describes one T cell receptor beta chain. Sequencing was performed with immunoSEQ multiplex PCR; in TCRdb, only in-frame clones are kept and a portion is missing. The sample records 95,000 to 100,000 clones, around 96% being singletons. The CDR3 is 14 amino acids. The V gene's germline CDR1 is SNHLY and CDR2 FYNNEI. The V gene lost 4 bases and the J gene lost 0 bases, with 7 bases spanning the gap. The source of the sample is a study of technical replicates of blood from a handful of donors. The V gene is TRBV2, the J gene TRBJ2-1; D gene uncertain. The origin of this receptor is a human donor in good health. The sample was T cells isolated from PBMCs. For the CDR3, the DNA is TGTGCCAGCAGTGCTTGGAGCTCCTACAATGAGCAGTTCTTC. Protein product: CASSAWSSYNEQFF.